Following are 30 T cell receptor beta chains from one sample sequenced in a study of response to subunit inactivated influenza vaccine. A single record per CDR3 protein comes from TCRdb applying MiXCR to the RT-PCR reads. The sample yields approximately 500,000 distinct CDR3 sequences, roughly 13% seen once. Sequenced here: PBMCs from blood, sampled roughly 6 weeks after vaccination. Receptors originate from a man in his forties or fifties who received an inactivated influenza vaccine.

This clonotype has only a few counts. The chain employs TRBV7-2 and TRBJ2-7; no definite D call. This CDR3 contains 17 residues. Germline CDR1 and CDR2: SGHTA and FQGNSA. V was pared by 4 bases and J by 2 bases, with 21 bases between. The CDR3 DNA reads as TGTGCCAGCAGCTCCCAGACCCAAAGGTGGTACCCCTACGAGCAGTACTTC. This encodes CASSSQTQRWYPYEQYF.

This clonotype turned up a few times. The rearrangement links TRBV7-2 to TRBJ2-2; TRBD2 might be the D (5 bases). Germline loops: CDR1 SGHTA, CDR2 FQGNSA. The V end was cut by 5 bases, the J end by 6 bases, with 22 bases between. The CDR3 runs 17 residues. CDR3 bases: TGTGCCAGCAGCATCGCAACACCGGGCACTAGAGCCGGGGAGCTGTTTTTT. This codes for CASSIATPGTRAGELFF.

On this clonotype: A read error may explain this, as a much larger clone is one base away. V gene TRBV7-2 combines with J gene TRBJ2-1, with 7 bases lining up with TRBD1. Germline V lookup: CDR1 SGHTA, CDR2 FQGNSA. V gave up 0 bases and J gave up 16 bases; unmatched junction bases: 12. This CDR3 comprises 14 residues. The CDR3 region has the DNA TGTGCCAGCAGCTTAGCTTACCTAGAGGGGGCCGCTTTCTTC. Translation gives CASSLAYLEGAAFF.

V and J are TRBV5-1 and TRBJ2-3; D is perhaps TRBD2 (6 bases). There are 14 residues in the CDR3. Trimming removed 1 base from V and 4 bases from J, with 10 bases in between. Germline lookup yields CDR1 SGHRS and CDR2 YFSETQ. CDR3 protein: CASSLSGDADTQYF. The CDR3 region has the DNA TGCGCCAGCAGCTTGTCGGGGGATGCAGATACGCAGTATTTT.

J is TRBJ2-1 and V is TRBV20-1; the match to TRBD2 covers 10 bases. This CDR3 has 14 amino acids. J gave up 2 bases and V 6 bases, and 4 bases lay outside the gene matches. Germline V gene lookup returns CDR1 DFQATT and CDR2 SNEGSKA (reference sequence). CDR3 loop: CSAHSGGAYNEQFF. The CDR3 region has the DNA TGCAGTGCCCACAGCGGGGGGGCCTACAATGAGCAGTTCTTC.

The CDR3 loop reads CASSLGGLAYSYEQYF. The CDR3 DNA reads as TGTGCCAGCAGCTTAGGTGGACTAGCGTACTCCTACGAGCAGTACTTC. The chain employs TRBV13 and TRBJ2-7, with TRBD2 matching 9 bases. The CDR3 covers 16 residues. The V gene end was trimmed by 0 bases and the J gene end by 0 bases; junction bases not matched to a gene: 3. CDR1 is PRHDT, CDR2 FYEKMQ, per germline (reference sequence).

Only a few counts were recorded for this clonotype. At one of its ends the junction is not consistent with the germline gene, which may arise from a read error. In DNA form, the CDR3 reads TGCAGTTCTAGGGTGAGGTTCACAGATACGCAGTATTTT. Translating gives CSSRVRFTDTQYF. The rearrangement links TRBV20-1 to TRBJ2-3; D is uncertain. The length of the CDR3 is 13 residues. CDR1 DFQATT and CDR2 SNEGSKA come from the germline V gene (reference sequence).

This clonotype turned up a few times. This chain joins TRBV6-2 or TRBV6-3 and TRBJ2-2; 10 nucleotides agree with TRBD2. The germline gives CDR1 MNHEY, CDR2 SVGEGT. The CDR3 totals 15 residues. V was pared by 5 bases and J by 4 bases, with 4 bases of the junction left unmatched. The CDR3 bases are TGTGCCAGCAGTAGTAGCGGGAGGAGCACCGGGGAGCTGTTTTTT. Protein product: CASSSSGRSTGELFF.

The rearrangement joins TRBV7-2 to TRBJ1-1; a weak D match, TRBD1 (5 bases). Germline values: CDR1 SGHTA, CDR2 FQGNSA. Trimming stripped 5 bases from V and 2 bases from J, with 12 bases between. This CDR3 spans 14 amino acids. Written as DNA, the CDR3 is TGTGCCAGCAGCCCCGGACACTTTAACACTGAAGCTTTCTTT. It codes for CASSPGHFNTEAFF.

The CDR3 reads CASRFLQNTGELFF. DNA for the CDR3: TGTGCCAGCAGGTTCCTACAGAACACCGGGGAGCTGTTTTTT. The chain joins TRBV2 to TRBJ2-2; D gene ambiguous. Germline CDR1 reads SNHLY; CDR2 reads FYNNEI. The CDR3 contains 14 residues. Trimming took 6 bases from V and 1 from J, leaving 9 bases between them.

This clonotype was detected ten times or more. A read error may account for a junction end that differs from germline. The CDR3 nucleotides read TGCAGTGCCAGAGGGGCAGACTTAAATGGCTACACCTTC. Protein product: CSARGADLNGYTF. J is TRBJ1-2 and V is TRBV20-1, with D maybe TRBD1 (5 bases). The CDR3 spans 13 residues. Germline CDR1 DFQATT, CDR2 SNEGSKA (reference sequence).

Points on this clonotype: Here the CDR3 omits its conserved ending phenylalanine or tryptophan, so a read error is the likely source. The chain joins TRBV2 to TRBJ2-7; D gene unclear. CDR1 SNHLY and CDR2 FYNNEI come from the germline V gene. The CDR3 is 15 residues long. V lost 4 bases and J 1 base, leaving 14 bases between the germline ends. The CDR3 bases are TGTGCCAGCAGTGTCGAACGGTTGCCTTCCTACGAGCAGTACTCC. Its translation is CASSVERLPSYEQYS.

This clonotype was counted at least ten times. V and J are TRBV6-1 and TRBJ2-2; D might be TRBD1 (5 bases). The CDR3 runs to 15 residues. V lost 7 bases and J lost 5, with 17 bases in between. The germline V gene encodes CDR1 MNHNS and CDR2 SASEGT. CDR3 DNA sequence: TGTGCCAGCAAGCGTGGGGCCAGTCGAACCGGGGAGCTGTTTTTT. It codes for CASKRGASRTGELFF.

The J gene is TRBJ2-7, the V gene TRBV10-2; 9 nucleotides match TRBD2. Germline values: CDR1 WSHSY, CDR2 SAAADI. V was clipped by 6 bases and J by 0 bases; unmatched bases: 6. This CDR3 has 15 amino acids. CDR3 DNA: TGCGCCAGCAGACTAGCGGGTCCCGCCTCCTACGAGCAGTACTTC. Its translation is CASRLAGPASYEQYF.

The chain links TRBV29-1 to TRBJ2-1, with 9 bases identical to TRBD2. The CDR3 covers 15 residues. Germline values: CDR1 SQVTM, CDR2 ANQGSEA. V dropped 6 bases and J dropped 4; count of bases not matched to a gene: 10. CDR3 coding DNA: TGCAGCGTCGCCCCAGGGCTAGCGGGATACAATGAGCAGTTCTTC. Translated, it gives CSVAPGLAGYNEQFF.

This clonotype occurred a few times. This rearrangement joins TRBV15 to TRBJ2-5, with 9 positions matching TRBD2. J gave up 5 bases and V 3 bases, and 10 bases lay outside the gene matches. The CDR3 spans 16 residues. Germline V CDR1 and CDR2: LNHNV, YYDKDF (reference sequence). CDR3 residues: CATSSKGRAGGETQYF. CDR3 bases: TGTGCCACCAGCAGCAAGGGGCGAGCGGGAGGCGAGACCCAGTACTTC. The variable domain in full, completed from reference TRBV15 and TRBJ2-5, reads DAMVIQNPRYQVTQFGKPVTLSCSQTLNHNVMYWYQQKSSQAPKLLFHYYDKDFNNEADTPDNFQSRRPNTSFCFLDIRSPGLGDTAMYLCATSSKGRAGGETQYFGPGTRLLVL.

This clonotype was seen only a few times. The gene calls are TRBV7-8 and TRBJ2-3, with D perhaps matching TRBD1 (6 bases). Trimming stripped 5 bases from V and 0 bases from J, with 15 bases between. Germline V gives CDR1 SGHVS, CDR2 FQNEAQ. This CDR3 is built from 16 residues. The CDR3 region has the DNA TGTGCCAGCAGCGCCGATTACAGGGCTAGCACAGATACGCAGTATTTT. It is translated as CASSADYRASTDTQYF.

This clonotype has more than one count but fewer than ten. The chain joins TRBV29-1 to TRBJ2-5; TRBD1 or TRBD2 may be the D gene (5 bases each). V was cut by 7 bases and J by 7 bases, with 22 bases left in between. The CDR3 consists of 14 residues. Per germline, CDR1 SQVTM and CDR2 ANQGSEA. As DNA, the CDR3 is TGCAGCGGGCTGACAGATGGCCCTCGGGGGACCCAGTACTTC. Protein product: CSGLTDGPRGTQYF.

This chain joins TRBV5-1 and TRBJ2-6, with 10 bases that match TRBD2. V was clipped by 1 base and J by 0 bases; unmatched bases: 4. The CDR3 length is 18 residues. The germline V gene has CDR1 SGHRS and CDR2 YFSETQ. The CDR3: CASSLTGTSVSGANVLTF. The CDR3, as DNA: TGCGCCAGCAGCTTGACCGGGACTAGCGTCTCTGGGGCCAACGTCCTGACTTTC.

This clonotype was observed a handful of times. The CDR3 protein is CASSPAGQAYGYTF. The CDR3 region has the DNA TGTGCCAGCAGCCCCGCCGGACAGGCCTATGGCTACACCTTC. The V gene is TRBV7-3, the J gene TRBJ1-2; 7 positions agree with TRBD1. V lost 5 bases, J lost 4 bases, and 7 bases stayed unmatched. Germline CDR1 and CDR2: SGHTA and FQGTGA. This CDR3 comprises 14 residues.

Comment on this clonotype: A read error may explain this, as a much larger clone is one base away. This sequence joins TRBV12-3 or TRBV12-4 and TRBJ2-1; TRBD2 matches at 11 bases. The CDR3 length is 15 residues. The CDR3 spells CASSLTSGAMDEQSF. The CDR3 bases are TGTGCCAGCAGTCTGACTAGCGGGGCGATGGATGAGCAGTCCTTC.

V and J are TRBV5-1 and TRBJ2-7, with TRBD2 identical over 9 bases. In germline, CDR1 is SGHRS, CDR2 YFSETQ. The ends lost 4 bases at V and 2 bases at J; junction bases unmatched: 16. This CDR3 region has 18 residues. CDR3 amino acids: CASSLVPGSAGGAYEQYF. For the CDR3, the DNA is TGCGCCAGCAGCCTGGTACCGGGGTCGGCGGGAGGGGCCTACGAGCAGTACTTC.

This clonotype was detected a few times. This chain joins TRBV9 and TRBJ2-7; 7 bases match TRBD1. The CDR3 consists of 15 residues. The germline gives CDR1 SGDLS, CDR2 YYNGEE. After removal of 0 bases from V and 2 bases from J, the junction contained 5 bases not matched to a gene. For the CDR3, the DNA is TGTGCCAGCAGCGTAGGGTGGACAGGAACCTACGAGCAGTACTTC. Translated, it gives CASSVGWTGTYEQYF.

CDR3 loop: CSATAAYNEQFF. CDR3 bases: TGCAGTGCTACTGCGGCGTACAATGAGCAGTTCTTC. This chain joins TRBV20-1 and TRBJ2-1; no clear D. This CDR3 contains 12 residues. Trimming took 4 bases from V and 4 from J, leaving 8 bases between them. Germline CDR1 DFQATT, CDR2 SNEGSKA (reference sequence).

In its sample, this clonotype was seen a few times. The genes are TRBV5-1 and TRBJ2-7; TRBD2 aligns across 9 bases. CDR1 is SGHRS and CDR2 is YFSETQ in the germline V gene. This CDR3 has 16 residues. V lost 0 bases to trimming and J lost 2 bases; unmatched junction nucleotides: 6. The CDR3 is CASSLVVAGDPYEQYF. DNA for the CDR3: TGCGCCAGCAGCTTGGTGGTAGCGGGAGACCCCTACGAGCAGTACTTC.

A few counts support this clonotype. This chain joins TRBV12-3 or TRBV12-4 and TRBJ1-5, with a tentative D call TRBD1 (5 bases). V was pared by 4 bases and J by 5 bases, with 9 bases between. This CDR3 spans 13 amino acids. The CDR3 sequence: CASSSGGDQPQHF. The CDR3 DNA reads as TGTGCCAGCAGTTCGGGGGGTGATCAGCCCCAGCATTTT.

V and J are TRBV9 and TRBJ2-1; 11 bases are a match to TRBD2. Trimming took 3 bases from V and 3 from J; bases not matched to a gene: 5. Germline values: CDR1 SGDLS, CDR2 YYNGEE. This CDR3 comprises 16 residues. CDR3 DNA sequence: TGTGCCAGCAGCGGAGGGACTAGCGGCTTCTACAATGAGCAGTTCTTC. This gives the protein CASSGGTSGFYNEQFF.

This clonotype has more than one count but fewer than ten. The genes are TRBV20-1 and TRBJ2-7; D gene uncertain. V was shortened by 3 bases and J by 6 bases, with 6 bases between the two germline ends. Germline CDR1 is DFQATT and CDR2 is SNEGSKA (reference sequence). The length of the CDR3 is 10 residues. Here the CDR3 reads CSARSREQYF. CDR3 DNA: TGCAGTGCTAGGTCCCGCGAGCAGTACTTC.

On this clonotype: A read error may account for a junction end that differs from germline. The chain has TRBV7-2 and TRBJ2-3, with a weak D call TRBD2 (6 bases). The germline V gene has CDR1 SGHTA and CDR2 FQGNSA. The CDR3 spans 9 residues. In nucleotides, the CDR3 is TGTGCCAGCAGCTTCTGGGAGGACTTT. Translated: CASSFWEDF. The variable domain in full, with the rest retrieved from reference TRBV7-2 and TRBJ2-3, is GAGVSQSPSNKVTEKGKDVELRCDPISGHTALYWYRQSLGQGLEFLIYFQGNSAPDKSGLPSDRFSAERTGGSVSTLTIQRTQQEDSAVYLCASSFWEDFGPGTRLTVL.

The J gene is TRBJ2-3, the V gene TRBV28; the D is unclear. This CDR3 region has 13 residues. Trimming removed 10 bases at V and 0 bases at J, with 11 bases between. CDR1 is MDHEN, CDR2 SYDVKM, per germline. DNA for the CDR3: TGTGCCATCGACTCGACTAGCACAGATACGCAGTATTTT. Protein sequence: CAIDSTSTDTQYF.